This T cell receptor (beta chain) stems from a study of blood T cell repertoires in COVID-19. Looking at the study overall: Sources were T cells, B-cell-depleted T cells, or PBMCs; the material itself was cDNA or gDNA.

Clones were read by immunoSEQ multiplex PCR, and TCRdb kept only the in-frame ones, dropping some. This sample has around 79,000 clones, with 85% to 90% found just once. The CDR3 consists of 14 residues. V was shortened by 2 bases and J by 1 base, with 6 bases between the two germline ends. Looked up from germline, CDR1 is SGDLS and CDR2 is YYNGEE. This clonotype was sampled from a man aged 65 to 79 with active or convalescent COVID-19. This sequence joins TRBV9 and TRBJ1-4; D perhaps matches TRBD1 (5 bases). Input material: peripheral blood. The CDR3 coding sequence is TGTGCCAGCAGCGTTCAGGGAACTAATGAAAAACTGTTTTTT. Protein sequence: CASSVQGTNEKLFF.